The sequence of this T cell receptor beta chain was determined in a study of CD8 T cells in Susac syndrome. General study findings and limits: The study conceded that relatively few individuals underwent its TCR sequencing and HLA analysis.

When the RNA was reverse transcribed, random hexamers were used with an input of roughly 0.45 to 1 ug. Across 54 Vbeta and 13 Jbeta, TCR beta CDR3 was amplified with immunoSEQ multiplex PCR. TCRdb analysed the immunoSEQ multiplex PCR reads with MiXCR anew, one entry per CDR3 protein. The table shows about 130,000 distinct CDR3 sequences, with roughly 94% occurring only once. TCR beta from blood CD8+ and CD4+ T cells was sequenced. Of note for this clonotype: The antigen remains undetermined.

This CDR3 is 15 amino acids long. Germline V CDR1 and CDR2: SGHTA, FQGNSA. V was cut by 5 bases and J by 0 bases, with 11 bases left in between. The receptor's source is a human donor with multiple sclerosis. The chain is built from TRBV7-2 and TRBJ2-1; D gene ambiguous. Sequenced input: CD4+ T cells from PBMCs. In DNA, the CDR3 is TGTGCCAGCAGCCCCGACTCATCCTCCTACAATGAGCAGTTCTTC. Translation: CASSPDSSSYNEQFF.